This T cell receptor (beta chain) is drawn from a study of Tregs in tolerant kidney transplant recipients. Regarding the study as a whole: Some patients' samples used different primers over time, so nucleotide sequences weren't comparable.

Germline assignment: CDR1 MDHEN and CDR2 SYDVKM. The V and J ends lost 7 bases and 3 bases, in that order; junction bases with no gene match: 9. The CDR3 extends over 14 amino acids. About this clone: Its antigen is as yet unknown.

Data came from immunoSEQ multiplex PCR; TCRdb stores just in-frame clones and leaves some out. The table shows 70,000 to 95,000 clones, with 91% occurring only once. An overnight rest at 37°C with around 200 IU/ml IL-2 preceded regulatory T cell sorting from thawed PBMCs. The V gene is TRBV28, the J gene TRBJ2-7, with 7 positions matching TRBD2. Sequencing was performed on Tregs from blood, taken before the transplant. This receptor was identified in a human donor who received a combined kidney and bone marrow transplant. CDR3 sequence: CASIPGGGNYEQYF. The CDR3 DNA is TGTGCCAGCATCCCCGGGGGAGGGAACTACGAGCAGTACTTC.